Listed below are T cell receptor beta chains from one sample, sequenced in a study of cytomegalovirus exposure and HLA in healthy donors. The method was immunoSEQ multiplex PCR; TCRdb's version includes in-frame clones alone and lacks a portion of them. The sample has approximately 100,000 clones; around 85% are singletons. The sequenced material came from PBMCs. The receptors were gathered from a man aged 25-45 years in good health and CMV-seronegative. Both conserved end residues are part of each CDR3. D genes are given only for firm matches. Clone size is not always given. Where it is, it says once, few, many or a class for expanded clones.

clone_size	v_call	d_call	cdr3_length	j_call	cdr3_nt	cdr3_aa
few	TRBV5-1	NA	14	TRBJ1-5	TGCGCCAGCAGCTTGGGGGGGCGCGGGCAGCCCCAGCATTTT	CASSLGGRGQPQHF
NA	TRBV19	NA	16	TRBJ2-3	TGTGCCAGTAGTTCGTATCGGGGCGGGGGCACAGATACGCAGTATTTT	CASSSYRGGGTDTQYF
NA	TRBV27	TRBD2	17	TRBJ2-5	TGTGCCAGCAGTCCCCTTTGGACTAGCGGGGGAGGGGAGACCCAGTACTTC	CASSPLWTSGGGETQYF
NA	TRBV2	NA	16	TRBJ2-3	TGTGCCAGCACTAATTCCCCAGGGGTGATTACAGATACGCAGTATTTT	CASTNSPGVITDTQYF
NA	TRBV9	TRBD1	16	TRBJ2-7	TGTGCCAGCAGCGTCGGGACAGCTTATCCTTCCTACGAGCAGTACTTC	CASSVGTAYPSYEQYF
NA	TRBV4-1	TRBD2	20	TRBJ2-3	TGCGCCAGCAGCCGGGCGGGACTAGCGGGAGGGGGCCCGGGCACAGATACGCAGTATTTT	CASSRAGLAGGGPGTDTQYF
NA	TRBV29-1	NA	13	TRBJ2-7	TGCAGCGTTGAAGATCCCATCTCCTACGAGCAGTACTTC	CSVEDPISYEQYF
NA	TRBV19	TRBD1	14	TRBJ1-2	TGTGCCAGTAGGGGGGGACAGAACAACTATGGCTACACCTTC	CASRGGQNNYGYTF
once	TRBV7-8	TRBD1	13	TRBJ1-1	TGTGCCAGCAGCGTCGACAGGGTTGCTGAAGCTTTCTTT	CASSVDRVAEAFF
NA	TRBV20-1	NA	11	TRBJ2-1	TGCAGTGCTAGAAACAGGAATGAGCAGTTCTTC	CSARNRNEQFF
NA	TRBV4-2	NA	13	TRBJ1-2	TGTGCCAGCAGCCCACGGGTTATGGATGGCTACACCTTC	CASSPRVMDGYTF
NA	TRBV7-2	NA	14	TRBJ2-1	TGTGCCAGCAGCTCTGTCAGCTCCTACAATGAGCAGTTCTTC	CASSSVSSYNEQFF
NA	TRBV7-9	NA	13	TRBJ1-1	TGTGCCAGCAGCTTAGGCCTGACTCCTGAAGCTTTCTTT	CASSLGLTPEAFF
NA	TRBV19	NA	15	TRBJ2-5	TGTGCCAGTAGTATTACAGGAACATATCAAGAGACCCAGTACTTC	CASSITGTYQETQYF